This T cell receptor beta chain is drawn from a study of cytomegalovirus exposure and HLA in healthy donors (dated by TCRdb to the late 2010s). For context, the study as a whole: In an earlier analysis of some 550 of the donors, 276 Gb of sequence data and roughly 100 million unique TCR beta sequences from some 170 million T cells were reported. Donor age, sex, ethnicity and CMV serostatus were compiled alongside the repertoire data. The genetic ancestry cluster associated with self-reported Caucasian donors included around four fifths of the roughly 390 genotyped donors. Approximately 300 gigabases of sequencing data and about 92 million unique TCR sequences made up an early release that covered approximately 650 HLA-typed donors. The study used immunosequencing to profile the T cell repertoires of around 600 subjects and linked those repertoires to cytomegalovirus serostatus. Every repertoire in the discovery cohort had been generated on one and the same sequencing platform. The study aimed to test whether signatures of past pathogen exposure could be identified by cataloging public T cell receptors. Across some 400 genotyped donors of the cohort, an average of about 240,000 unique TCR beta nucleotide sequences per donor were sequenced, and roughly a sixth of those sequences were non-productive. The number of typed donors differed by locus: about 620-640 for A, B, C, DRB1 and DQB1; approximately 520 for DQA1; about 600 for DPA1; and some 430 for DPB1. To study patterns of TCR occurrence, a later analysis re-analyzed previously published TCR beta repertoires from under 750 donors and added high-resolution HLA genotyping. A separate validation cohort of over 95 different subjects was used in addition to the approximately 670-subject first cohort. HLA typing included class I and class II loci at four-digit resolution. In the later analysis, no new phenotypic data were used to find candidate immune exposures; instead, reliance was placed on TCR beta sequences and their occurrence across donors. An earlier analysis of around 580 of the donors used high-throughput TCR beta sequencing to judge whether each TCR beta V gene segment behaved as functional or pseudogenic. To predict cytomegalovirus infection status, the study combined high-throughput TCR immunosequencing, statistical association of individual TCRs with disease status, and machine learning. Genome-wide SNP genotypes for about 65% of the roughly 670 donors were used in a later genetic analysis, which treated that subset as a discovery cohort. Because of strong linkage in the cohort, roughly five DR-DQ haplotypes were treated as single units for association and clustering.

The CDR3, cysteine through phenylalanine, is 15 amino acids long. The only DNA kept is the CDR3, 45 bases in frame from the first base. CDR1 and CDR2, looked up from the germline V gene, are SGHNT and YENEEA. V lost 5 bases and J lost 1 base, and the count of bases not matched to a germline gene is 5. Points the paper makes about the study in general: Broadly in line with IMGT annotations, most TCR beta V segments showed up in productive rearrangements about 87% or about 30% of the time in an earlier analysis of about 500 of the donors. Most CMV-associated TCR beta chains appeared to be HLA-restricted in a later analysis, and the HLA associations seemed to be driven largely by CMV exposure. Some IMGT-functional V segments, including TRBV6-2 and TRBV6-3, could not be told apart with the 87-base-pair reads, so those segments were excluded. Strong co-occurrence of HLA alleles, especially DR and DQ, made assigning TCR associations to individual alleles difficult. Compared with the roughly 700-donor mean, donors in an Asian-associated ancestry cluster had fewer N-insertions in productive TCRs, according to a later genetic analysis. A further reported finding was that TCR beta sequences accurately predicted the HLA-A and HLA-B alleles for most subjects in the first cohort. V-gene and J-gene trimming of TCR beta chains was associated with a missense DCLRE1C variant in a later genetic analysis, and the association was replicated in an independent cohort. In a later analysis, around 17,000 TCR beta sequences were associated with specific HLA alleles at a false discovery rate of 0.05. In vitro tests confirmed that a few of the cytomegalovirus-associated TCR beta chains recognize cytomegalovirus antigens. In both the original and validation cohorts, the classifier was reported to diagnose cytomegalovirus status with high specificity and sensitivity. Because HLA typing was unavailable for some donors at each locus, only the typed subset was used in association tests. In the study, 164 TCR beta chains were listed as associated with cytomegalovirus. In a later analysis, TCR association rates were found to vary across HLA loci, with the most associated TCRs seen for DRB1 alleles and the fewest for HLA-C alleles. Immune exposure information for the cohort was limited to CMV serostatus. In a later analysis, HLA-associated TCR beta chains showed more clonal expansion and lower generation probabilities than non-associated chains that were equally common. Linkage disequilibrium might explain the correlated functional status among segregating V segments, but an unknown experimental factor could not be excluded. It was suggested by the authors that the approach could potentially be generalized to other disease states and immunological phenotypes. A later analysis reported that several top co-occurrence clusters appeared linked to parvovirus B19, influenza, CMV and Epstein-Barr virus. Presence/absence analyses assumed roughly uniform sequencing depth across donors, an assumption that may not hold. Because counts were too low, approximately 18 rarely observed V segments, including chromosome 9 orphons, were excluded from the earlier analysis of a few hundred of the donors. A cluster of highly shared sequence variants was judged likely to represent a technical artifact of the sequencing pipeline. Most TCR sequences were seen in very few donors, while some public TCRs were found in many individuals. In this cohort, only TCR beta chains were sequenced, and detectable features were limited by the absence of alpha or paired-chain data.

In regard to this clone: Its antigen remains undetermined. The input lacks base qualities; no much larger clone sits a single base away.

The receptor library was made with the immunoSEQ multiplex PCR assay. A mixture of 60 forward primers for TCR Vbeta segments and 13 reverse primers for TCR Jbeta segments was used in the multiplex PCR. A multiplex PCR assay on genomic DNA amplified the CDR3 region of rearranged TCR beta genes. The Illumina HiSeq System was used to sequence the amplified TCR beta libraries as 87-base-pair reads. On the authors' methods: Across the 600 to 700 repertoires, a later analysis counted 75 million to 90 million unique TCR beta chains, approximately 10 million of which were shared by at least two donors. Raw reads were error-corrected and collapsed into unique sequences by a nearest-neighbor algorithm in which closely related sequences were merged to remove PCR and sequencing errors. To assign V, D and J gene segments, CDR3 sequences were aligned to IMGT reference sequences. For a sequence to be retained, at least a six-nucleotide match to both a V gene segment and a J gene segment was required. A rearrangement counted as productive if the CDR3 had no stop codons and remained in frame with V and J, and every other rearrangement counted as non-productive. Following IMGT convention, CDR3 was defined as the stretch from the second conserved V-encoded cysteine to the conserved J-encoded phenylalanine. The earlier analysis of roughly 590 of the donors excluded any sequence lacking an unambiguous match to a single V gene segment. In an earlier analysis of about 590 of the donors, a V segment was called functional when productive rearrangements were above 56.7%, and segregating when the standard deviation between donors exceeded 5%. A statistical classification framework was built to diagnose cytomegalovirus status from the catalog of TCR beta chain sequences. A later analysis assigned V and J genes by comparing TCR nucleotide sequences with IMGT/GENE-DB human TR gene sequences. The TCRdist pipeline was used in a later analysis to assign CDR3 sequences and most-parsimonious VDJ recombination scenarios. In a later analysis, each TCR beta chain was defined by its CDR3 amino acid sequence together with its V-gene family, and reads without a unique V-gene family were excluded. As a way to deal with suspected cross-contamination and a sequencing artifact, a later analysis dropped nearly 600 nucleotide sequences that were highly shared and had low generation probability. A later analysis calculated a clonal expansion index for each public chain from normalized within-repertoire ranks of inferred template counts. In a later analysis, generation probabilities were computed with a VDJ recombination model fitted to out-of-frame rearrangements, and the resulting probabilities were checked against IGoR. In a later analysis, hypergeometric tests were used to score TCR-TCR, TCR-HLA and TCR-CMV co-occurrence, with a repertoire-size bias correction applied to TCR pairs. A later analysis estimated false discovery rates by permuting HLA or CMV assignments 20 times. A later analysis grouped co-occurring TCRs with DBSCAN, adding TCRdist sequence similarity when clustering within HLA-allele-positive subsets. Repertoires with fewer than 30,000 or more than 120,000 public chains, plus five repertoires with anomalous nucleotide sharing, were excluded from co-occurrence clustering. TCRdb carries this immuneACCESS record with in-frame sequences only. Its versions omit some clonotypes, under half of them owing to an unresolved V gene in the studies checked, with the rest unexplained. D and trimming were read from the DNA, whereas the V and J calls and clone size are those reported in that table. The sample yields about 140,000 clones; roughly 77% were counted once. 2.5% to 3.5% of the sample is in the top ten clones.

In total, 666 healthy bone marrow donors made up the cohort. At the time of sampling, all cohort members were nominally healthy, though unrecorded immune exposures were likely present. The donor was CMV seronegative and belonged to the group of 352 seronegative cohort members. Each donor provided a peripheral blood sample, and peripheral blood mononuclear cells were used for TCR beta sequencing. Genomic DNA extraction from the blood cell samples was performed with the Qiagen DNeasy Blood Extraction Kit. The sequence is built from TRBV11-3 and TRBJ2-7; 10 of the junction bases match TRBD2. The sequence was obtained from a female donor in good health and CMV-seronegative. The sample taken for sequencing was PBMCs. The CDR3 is CASSRWTSGSYEQYF. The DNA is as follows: TGTGCCAGCAGCCGATGGACTAGCGGTTCCTACGAGCAGTACTTC.